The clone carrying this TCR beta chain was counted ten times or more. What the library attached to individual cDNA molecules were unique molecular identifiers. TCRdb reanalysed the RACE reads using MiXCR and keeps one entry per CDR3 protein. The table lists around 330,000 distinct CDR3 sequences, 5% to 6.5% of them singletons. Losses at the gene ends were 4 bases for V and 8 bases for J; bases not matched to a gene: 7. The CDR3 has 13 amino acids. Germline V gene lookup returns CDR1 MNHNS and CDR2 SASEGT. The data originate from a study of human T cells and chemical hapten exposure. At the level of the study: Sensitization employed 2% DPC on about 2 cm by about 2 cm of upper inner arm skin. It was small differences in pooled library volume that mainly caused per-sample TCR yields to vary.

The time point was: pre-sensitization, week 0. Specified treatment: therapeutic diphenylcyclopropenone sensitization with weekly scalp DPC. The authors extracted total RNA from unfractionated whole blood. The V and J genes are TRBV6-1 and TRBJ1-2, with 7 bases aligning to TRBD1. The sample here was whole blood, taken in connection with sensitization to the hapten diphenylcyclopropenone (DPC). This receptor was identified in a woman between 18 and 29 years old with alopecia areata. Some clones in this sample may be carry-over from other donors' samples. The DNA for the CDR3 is TGTGCCAGCAGTGTAAGAGAAGGGGGCGGCTACACCTTC. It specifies CASSVREGGGYTF.